These T cell receptor beta chains were read from a single sample in a study of technical replicates of blood from a handful of donors. TCRdb's copy holds only in-frame clones and misses some; the assay was immunoSEQ multiplex PCR. There are about 80,000 clones in the sample; 94% occur only once, and 0.38% lies in the top ten. The sample was T cells isolated from PBMCs. The receptors here all came from a human donor in good health. Each CDR3 is given with its conserved first and last residue. Each record gives: J gene, clone size, D gene, V gene, CDR3 protein, CDR3 DNA. D genes are given only for firm matches. Expanded clones get a size class; other rows say once, few or many, or leave the size out.

TRBJ2-7	-	TRBD1	TRBV30	CAWSVLGTGDPYEQYF	TGTGCCTGGAGTGTGCTCGGGACAGGGGACCCCTACGAGCAGTACTTC
TRBJ1-2	-	-	TRBV10-3	CATGVGGYTF	TGTGCCACAGGGGTCGGTGGCTACACCTTC
TRBJ1-4	-	-	TRBV30	CAWSATRNEKLFF	TGTGCCTGGAGCGCGACTCGAAATGAAAAACTGTTTTTT
TRBJ1-1	-	TRBD1	TRBV6-5	CASSFDRGSTEAFF	TGTGCCAGCAGCTTCGACAGGGGGAGTACTGAAGCTTTCTTT
TRBJ1-3	-	-	TRBV11-2	CASSSLSTGPRNTIYF	TGTGCCAGCAGCTCCCTGTCGACAGGACCTAGAAACACCATATATTTT
TRBJ2-2	-	-	TRBV10-1	CASSDLGSGELFF	TGCGCCAGCAGCGACCTCGGGAGCGGGGAGCTGTTTTTT
TRBJ2-7	-	TRBD2	TRBV27	CASSPWTSGSEQYF	TGTGCCAGCAGTCCATGGACTAGCGGGAGCGAGCAGTACTTC
TRBJ1-1	-	-	TRBV5-4	CASSHPGYGNTEAFF	TGTGCCAGCAGCCATCCCGGGTACGGGAACACTGAAGCTTTCTTT
TRBJ2-3	-	TRBD1	TRBV5-1	CASTRTWQGVTDTQYF	TGCGCCAGCACCCGAACGTGGCAGGGGGTAACAGATACGCAGTATTTT
TRBJ2-2	-	TRBD2	TRBV6-6	CATGLAGEAGELFF	TGTGCTACTGGGCTAGCGGGAGAGGCCGGGGAGCTGTTTTTT
TRBJ2-5	-	-	TRBV5-6	CASITGETQYF	TGTGCCAGCATAACGGGGGAGACCCAGTACTTC
TRBJ1-5	-	TRBD1	TRBV18	CASSPRTGMNQPQHF	TGTGCCAGCTCACCACGGACAGGGATGAATCAGCCCCAGCATTTT
TRBJ2-7	-	-	TRBV9	CASSVGQSSYEQYF	TGTGCCAGCAGCGTAGGACAATCCTCCTACGAGCAGTACTTC
TRBJ2-1	-	-	TRBV9	CASSVVKAGHPYNEQFF	TGTGCCAGCAGCGTAGTTAAAGCGGGACACCCCTACAATGAGCAGTTCTTC
TRBJ2-5	-	TRBD2	TRBV10-3	CAISESTSGRPETQYF	TGTGCCATCAGTGAGTCGACTAGCGGGAGACCAGAGACCCAGTACTTC
TRBJ2-7	-	TRBD2	TRBV7-8	CASSFGLAGDEQYF	TGTGCCAGCAGCTTCGGGCTAGCGGGCGACGAGCAGTACTTC
TRBJ1-5	-	-	TRBV11-2	CASSLRGTGNQPQHF	TGTGCCAGCAGCTTAAGGGGAACGGGCAATCAGCCCCAGCATTTT
TRBJ1-3	-	TRBD1	TRBV7-2	CASSSQGSSGNTIYF	TGTGCCAGCAGCTCACAGGGGTCCTCTGGAAACACCATATATTTT
TRBJ1-3	-	-	TRBV18	CASSPEEGTIYF	TGTGCCAGCTCACCCGAGGAGGGCACCATATATTTT
TRBJ1-4	-	-	TRBV19	CASSVYNEKLFF	TGTGCCAGTAGTGTATATAATGAAAAACTGTTTTTT
TRBJ2-1	-	-	TRBV7-9	CASSLVDYGNEQFF	TGTGCCAGCAGCTTAGTGGACTACGGCAATGAGCAGTTCTTC
TRBJ2-5	once	TRBD2	TRBV7-2	CASSLTAGAQETQYF	TGTGCCAGCAGTTTGACAGCGGGGGCCCAAGAGACCCAGTACTTC
TRBJ2-1	-	TRBD2	TRBV14	CASSTLAGGSYNEQFF	TGTGCCAGCAGCACCCTAGCGGGAGGCTCCTACAATGAGCAGTTCTTC
TRBJ2-3	-	-	TRBV7-2	CASSLIDQGHGADDTQYF	TGTGCCAGCAGCTTAATTGACCAGGGACACGGGGCTGACGATACGCAGTATTTT
TRBJ2-3	-	TRBD2	TRBV7-9	CASSDGLAGYTDTQYF	TGTGCCAGCAGCGACGGACTAGCGGGCTACACAGATACGCAGTATTTT
TRBJ2-2	-	TRBD2	TRBV9	CASGVAGSRGELFF	TGTGCCAGCGGGGTAGCGGGAAGCCGAGGGGAGCTGTTTTTT
TRBJ2-3	-	TRBD2	TRBV10-3	CAINSGEGDTQYF	TGTGCCATCAATAGCGGGGAAGGAGATACGCAGTATTTT
TRBJ1-3	-	TRBD1	TRBV5-4	CASSFTTGAGNTIYF	TGTGCCAGCAGCTTTACCACAGGGGCTGGAAACACCATATATTTT
TRBJ1-1	-	-	TRBV19	CASSNRAMNTEAFF	TGTGCCAGTAGCAACAGGGCGATGAACACTGAAGCTTTCTTT
TRBJ1-5	-	-	TRBV7-7	CASSKDRNQPQHF	TGTGCCAGCAGCAAGGACAGAAATCAGCCCCAGCATTTT
TRBJ2-1	-	-	TRBV4-1	CASSQVYRQDGSYNEQFF	TGCGCCAGCAGCCAGGTTTATAGACAGGACGGCTCCTACAATGAGCAGTTCTTC
TRBJ2-2	-	-	TRBV18	CASSLPEYLGELFF	TGTGCCAGCTCACTGCCGGAGTATTTGGGGGAGCTGTTTTTT
TRBJ1-2	-	TRBD1	TRBV4-3	CASSQDRQGYYGYTF	TGCGCCAGCAGCCAAGATCGACAGGGGTATTATGGCTACACCTTC
TRBJ1-1	-	-	TRBV10-3	CAARPGTMMNTEAFF	TGTGCCGCGCGCCCCGGGACAATGATGAACACTGAAGCTTTCTTT
TRBJ1-1	-	-	TRBV7-2	CASSFTGLGAFF	TGTGCCAGCAGCTTTACAGGGTTGGGAGCTTTCTTT
TRBJ2-5	once	TRBD2	TRBV4-1	CASSRREVETQYF	TGCGCCAGCAGCCGGCGGGAGGTCGAGACCCAGTACTTC
TRBJ2-6	-	-	TRBV4-3	CASSQDLGVSGANVLTF	TGCGCCAGCAGCCAAGATCTAGGGGTCTCTGGGGCCAACGTCCTGACTTTC
TRBJ2-5	-	-	TRBV5-1	CASSLPEETQYF	TGCGCCAGCAGCTTGCCCGAAGAGACCCAGTACTTC
TRBJ1-5	-	-	TRBV2	CASRVIGGVYQPQHF	TGTGCCAGCAGAGTCATAGGGGGGGTTTATCAGCCCCAGCATTTT
TRBJ2-7	once	TRBD1	TRBV29-1	CSVGSGGYEQYF	TGCAGCGTTGGTTCAGGGGGATACGAGCAGTACTTC
TRBJ2-3	-	-	TRBV10-3	CATKPGASTDTQYF	TGTGCCACGAAACCGGGAGCGAGCACAGATACGCAGTATTTT
TRBJ2-1	-	TRBD1	TRBV9	CASSDIQGALPLNEQFF	TGTGCCAGCAGCGACATCCAGGGGGCTTTACCCCTCAATGAGCAGTTCTTC
TRBJ1-2	-	-	TRBV2	CASYPYLFANYGYTF	TGTGCCAGCTACCCGTATCTGTTCGCGAACTATGGCTACACCTTC
TRBJ1-2	-	-	TRBV6-5	CASSYRQANNYGYTF	TGTGCCAGCAGTTATCGACAAGCAAATAACTATGGCTACACCTTC
TRBJ1-2	-	-	TRBV30	CAWSRRTGSYTF	TGTGCCTGGAGTAGGCGGACTGGTAGCTACACCTTC
TRBJ2-7	-	-	TRBV13	CASSGASEQYF	TGTGCCAGCAGCGGAGCTAGCGAGCAGTACTTC
TRBJ2-2	-	TRBD2	TRBV2	CASSGTSGNTGELFF	TGTGCCAGCAGCGGGACTAGCGGGAACACCGGGGAGCTGTTTTTT
TRBJ2-7	-	TRBD2	TRBV4-3	CASSQLSGSGDEQYF	TGCGCCAGCAGCCAACTTAGCGGGAGCGGCGACGAGCAGTACTTC
TRBJ2-2	-	-	TRBV5-1	CASSLQANTGELFF	TGCGCCAGCAGCTTGCAGGCGAACACCGGGGAGCTGTTTTTT
TRBJ1-4	-	TRBD1	TRBV30	CAWRDPGQGDEKLFF	TGTGCCTGGAGAGATCCGGGACAGGGCGACGAAAAACTGTTTTTT